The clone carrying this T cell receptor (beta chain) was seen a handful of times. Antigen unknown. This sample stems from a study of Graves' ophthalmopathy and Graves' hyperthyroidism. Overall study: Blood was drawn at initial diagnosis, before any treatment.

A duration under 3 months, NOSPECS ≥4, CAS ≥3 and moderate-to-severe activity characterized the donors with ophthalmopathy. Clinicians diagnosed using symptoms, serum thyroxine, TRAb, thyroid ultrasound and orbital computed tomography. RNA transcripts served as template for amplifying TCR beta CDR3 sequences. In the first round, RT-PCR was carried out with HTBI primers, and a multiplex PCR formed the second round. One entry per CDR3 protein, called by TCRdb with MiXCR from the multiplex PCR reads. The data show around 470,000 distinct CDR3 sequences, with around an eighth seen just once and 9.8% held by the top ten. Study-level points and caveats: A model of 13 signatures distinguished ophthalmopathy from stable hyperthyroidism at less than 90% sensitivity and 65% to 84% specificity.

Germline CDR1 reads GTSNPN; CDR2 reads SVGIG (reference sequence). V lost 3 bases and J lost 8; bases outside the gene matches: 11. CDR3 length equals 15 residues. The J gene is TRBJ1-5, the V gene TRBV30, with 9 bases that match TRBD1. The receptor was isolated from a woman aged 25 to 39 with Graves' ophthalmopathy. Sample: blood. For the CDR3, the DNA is TGTGCCTGGAGCCGAGGACAGGGGCCCTCGGAGCCCCAGCATTTT. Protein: CAWSRGQGPSEPQHF.